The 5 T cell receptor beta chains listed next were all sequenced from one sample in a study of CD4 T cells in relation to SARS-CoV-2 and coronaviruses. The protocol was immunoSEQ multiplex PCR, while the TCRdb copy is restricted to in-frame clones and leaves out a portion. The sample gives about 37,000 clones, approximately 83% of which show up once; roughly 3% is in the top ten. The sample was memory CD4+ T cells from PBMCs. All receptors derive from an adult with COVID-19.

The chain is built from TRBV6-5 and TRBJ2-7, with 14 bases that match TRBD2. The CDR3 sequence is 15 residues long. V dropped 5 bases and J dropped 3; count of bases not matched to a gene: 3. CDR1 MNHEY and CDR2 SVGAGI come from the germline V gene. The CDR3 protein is CASSRTSGRLYEQYF. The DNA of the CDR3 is TGTGCCAGCAGTAGGACTAGCGGGAGGCTCTACGAGCAGTACTTC.

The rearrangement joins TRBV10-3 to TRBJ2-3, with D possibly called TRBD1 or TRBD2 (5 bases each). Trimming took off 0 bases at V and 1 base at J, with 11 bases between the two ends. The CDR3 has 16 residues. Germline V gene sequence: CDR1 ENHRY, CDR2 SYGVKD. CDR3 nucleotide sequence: TGTGCCATCAGTGAGTCCCCGGGACGAGGCACAGATACGCAGTATTTT. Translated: CAISESPGRGTDTQYF.

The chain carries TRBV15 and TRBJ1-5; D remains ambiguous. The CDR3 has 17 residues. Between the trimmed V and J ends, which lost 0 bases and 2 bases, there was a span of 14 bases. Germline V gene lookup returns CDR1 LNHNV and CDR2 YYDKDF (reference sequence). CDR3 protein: CATSRDLIRMGNQPQHF. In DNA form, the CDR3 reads TGTGCCACCAGCAGAGATTTAATCCGGATGGGCAATCAGCCCCAGCATTTT.

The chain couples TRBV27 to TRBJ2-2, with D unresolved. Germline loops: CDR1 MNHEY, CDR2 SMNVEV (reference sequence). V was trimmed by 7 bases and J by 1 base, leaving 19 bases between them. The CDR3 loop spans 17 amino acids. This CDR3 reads CASTAIYRMGNTGELFF. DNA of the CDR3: TGTGCCAGCACCGCTATTTACCGCATGGGGAACACCGGGGAGCTGTTTTTT.

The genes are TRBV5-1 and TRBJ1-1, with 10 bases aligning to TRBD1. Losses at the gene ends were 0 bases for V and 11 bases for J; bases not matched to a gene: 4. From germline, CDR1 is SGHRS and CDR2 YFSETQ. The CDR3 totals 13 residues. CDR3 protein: CASSLGDRGMAFF. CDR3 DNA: TGCGCCAGCAGCTTGGGGGACAGGGGAATGGCTTTCTTT.